The clone carrying this T cell receptor (beta chain) was observed a handful of times. The antigen is undetermined. It was template switching that added a universal primer site, and there were unique molecular identifiers on the cDNA. TCRdb itself ran the 5' RACE reads through MiXCR, one entry per CDR3 protein. The data show 500,000 to 650,000 distinct CDR3 sequences, under 8.5% seen once. The data stem from a study of identical twins. The study's findings and limits: Out-of-frame alpha sequences common to twins exhibited a surplus of low generation probability. Fewer insertions characterized abundant cord blood beta clonotypes, whereas memory repertoires showed none.

These data were also reused for a study on yellow fever vaccine responses in identical twins.

The sequenced material came from PBMCs. This sequence originates from a young woman in good health.

As DNA, the CDR3 is TGTGCCAGCAGTTTAAGGCTCCTGACCTACGAGCAGTACTTC. Encoded protein: CASSLRLLTYEQYF. The chain links TRBV12-3 or TRBV12-4 to TRBJ2-7; D gene ambiguous. The CDR3 length is 14 residues. Trimming left V 2 bases short and J 2 bases short, with 10 bases between.